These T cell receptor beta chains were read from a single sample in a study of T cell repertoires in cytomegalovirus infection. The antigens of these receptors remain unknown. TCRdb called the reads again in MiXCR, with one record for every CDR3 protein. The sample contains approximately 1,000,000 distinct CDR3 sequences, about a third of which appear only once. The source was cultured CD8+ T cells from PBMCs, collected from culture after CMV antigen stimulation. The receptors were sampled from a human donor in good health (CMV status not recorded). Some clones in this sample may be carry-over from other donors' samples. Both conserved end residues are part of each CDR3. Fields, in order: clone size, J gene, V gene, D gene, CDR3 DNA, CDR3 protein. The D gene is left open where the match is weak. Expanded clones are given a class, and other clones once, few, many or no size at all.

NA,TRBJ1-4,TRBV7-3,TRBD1,TGTGCCAGCAGGGGCCGGGACAGGGAAGAGGAAAAACTGTTTTTT,CASRGRDREEEKLFF
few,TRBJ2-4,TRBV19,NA,TGTGCCAGTTCCGGCAGGCTAGCCAAAAACATTCAGTACTTC,CASSGRLAKNIQYF
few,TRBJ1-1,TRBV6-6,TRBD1,TGTGCCAGCAGTTACACCGGAGCAGGGGGCACTGAAGCTTTCTTT,CASSYTGAGGTEAFF
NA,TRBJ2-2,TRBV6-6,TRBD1,TGTGCCAGCAGTCATTATTTACCGGGACAGGGGGCGAACATCGGGGAGCTGTTTTTT,CASSHYLPGQGANIGELFF
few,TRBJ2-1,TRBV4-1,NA,TGCGCCAGCAGCCAAGATGCGGGCAATGAGCAGTTCTTC,CASSQDAGNEQFF
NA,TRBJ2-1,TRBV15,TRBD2,TGTGCCACCAGCAGGAGACTAGCGGGGTATCTTGGCGATGAGCAGTTCTTC,CATSRRLAGYLGDEQFF
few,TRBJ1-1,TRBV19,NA,TGTGCCAGTACCATAGGGTACAGTCCTCGAGGGAACACTGAAGCTTTCTTT,CASTIGYSPRGNTEAFF
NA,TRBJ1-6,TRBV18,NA,TGTGCCAGCTCACGAAACAAGGGCTCAAGCTCCTATAATTCACCCCTCCACTTT,CASSRNKGSSSYNSPLHF
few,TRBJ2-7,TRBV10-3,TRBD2,TGTGCCATCAGCGATCCAGTCGTGGGGGGGACCTACGAGCAGTACTTC,CAISDPVVGGTYEQYF
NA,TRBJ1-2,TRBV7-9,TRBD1,TGTGCCAGCAGCGTAGGGACAGGGGGAAGCTATGGCTACACCTTC,CASSVGTGGSYGYTF
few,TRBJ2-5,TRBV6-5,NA,TGTGCCAGCAGTTATTGGGGACAACTCCAAGAGACCCAGTACTTC,CASSYWGQLQETQYF
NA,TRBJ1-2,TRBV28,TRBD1,TGTGCCAGCAGTTTAACGAGGACAGGTGGGGTCTATGGCTACACCTTC,CASSLTRTGGVYGYTF
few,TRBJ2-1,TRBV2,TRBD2,TGTGCCAGCTCTCGTCTAGCGGGGGGGCCCGATGAGCAGTTCTTC,CASSRLAGGPDEQFF
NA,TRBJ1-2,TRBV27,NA,TGTGCCAGCAGCGGGACACCTGGCTGGAACTATGGCTACACCTTC,CASSGTPGWNYGYTF
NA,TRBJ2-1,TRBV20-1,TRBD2,TGCAGTGCTCATCGGACTAGCGGCGTCTACAATGAGCAGTTCTTC,CSAHRTSGVYNEQFF
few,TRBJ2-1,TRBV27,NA,TGTGCCAGCAGCTTTAGGGGACCACGGATAACTCGCGGAGACAATGAGCAGTTCTTC,CASSFRGPRITRGDNEQFF
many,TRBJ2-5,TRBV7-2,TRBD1,TGTGCCAGCAGCTCGATTCGGGACAGCTTAGGGACCCAGTACTTC,CASSSIRDSLGTQYF
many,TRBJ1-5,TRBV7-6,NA,TGTGCCAGCAGCTTAGGGCTCGGGAGCAATCAGCCCCAGCATTTT,CASSLGLGSNQPQHF
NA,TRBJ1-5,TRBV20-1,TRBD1,TGCAGTACAAGACAGGGGGAAAACAATCAGCCCCAGCATTTT,CSTRQGENNQPQHF
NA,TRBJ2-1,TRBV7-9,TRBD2,TGTGCCAGCAGCTTTATCCGACTAGCGGGGGTTTTGGAGCAGTTCTTC,CASSFIRLAGVLEQFF
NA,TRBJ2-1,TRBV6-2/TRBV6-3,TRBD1,TGTGCCAGCAGTTACCCCCAATCCGGGACAGGGGTCTACAATGAGCAGTTCTTC,CASSYPQSGTGVYNEQFF
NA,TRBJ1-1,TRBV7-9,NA,TGTGCCGGCAGGGGCGGCGCTGAAGCTTTCTTT,CAGRGGAEAFF
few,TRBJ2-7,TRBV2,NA,TGTGCCAGCAGTGCGGGCCCGTTGTCCTCCTACGAGCAGTACTTC,CASSAGPLSSYEQYF
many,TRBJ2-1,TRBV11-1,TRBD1,TGTGCCAGCAGCTTAGCGGGACAGGGTTTGTTATTTGAGCAGTTCTTC,CASSLAGQGLLFEQFF
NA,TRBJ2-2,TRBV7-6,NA,TGTGCCAGCAGCTTTCCTCGGACTTCCGAACAGCTGGTCCCGTTCGCGAACACCGGGGAGCTGTTTTTT,CASSFPRTSEQLVPFANTGELFF
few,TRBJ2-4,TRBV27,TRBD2,TGTGCCAGCAGTTCCGGGACTAGCGGGGGGGCTAAAAACATTCAGTACTTC,CASSSGTSGGAKNIQYF
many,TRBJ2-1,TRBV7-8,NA,TGTGCCAGCAGCTTTGGCAGGGAGGACTACAATGAGCAGTTCTTC,CASSFGREDYNEQFF
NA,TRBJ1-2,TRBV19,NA,TGTGCCAGTAGTCCGCTGGCTGGGACGGCAAGGGGCTACACCTTC,CASSPLAGTARGYTF
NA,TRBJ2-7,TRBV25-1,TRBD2,TGTGCCAGCAGTGAATTGAGCGGGATTTGGGACGAGCAGTACTTC,CASSELSGIWDEQYF
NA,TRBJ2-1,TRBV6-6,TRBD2,TGTGCCAGCACGGGGGGGCACAATGAGCAGTTCTTC,CASTGGHNEQFF
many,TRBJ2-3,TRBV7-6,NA,TGTGCCAGCAGCTCCGAGGGGTTCACAGATACGCAGTATTTT,CASSSEGFTDTQYF
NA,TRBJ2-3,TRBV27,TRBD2,TGTGCCAGCAGTTTAGACCTTAGCGGGGCAGATACGCAGTATTTT,CASSLDLSGADTQYF
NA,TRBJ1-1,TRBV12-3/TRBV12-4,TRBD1,TGTGCCAGCAGTCCTTCGTTCAGGGGGTACACTGAAGCTTTCTTT,CASSPSFRGYTEAFF
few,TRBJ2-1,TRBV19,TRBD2,TGTGCCAGTAGTATTGGGCTAGCGGGGAGTAATGAGCAGTTCTTC,CASSIGLAGSNEQFF
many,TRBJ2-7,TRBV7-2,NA,TGTGCCAGCAGCTTAGCGCCAGGGGCGTCCTACGAGCAGTACTTC,CASSLAPGASYEQYF
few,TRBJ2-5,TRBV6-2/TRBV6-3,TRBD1,TGTGCCAGCAGTCACATCGGACAGGGAGAGACCCAGTACTTC,CASSHIGQGETQYF
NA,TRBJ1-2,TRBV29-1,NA,TGCAGCGTTCCGGACAGACGAGACTATGGCTACACCTTC,CSVPDRRDYGYTF
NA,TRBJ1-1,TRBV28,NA,TGTGCCAGCAGTTTAGGGTCTATCCCCGCGTGGACTGAAGCTTTCTTT,CASSLGSIPAWTEAFF
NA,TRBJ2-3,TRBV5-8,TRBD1,TGTGCCAGCAGCTTGGCCATGAGGTACAGGGGCTCAGATACGCAGTATTTT,CASSLAMRYRGSDTQYF
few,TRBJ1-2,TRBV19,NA,TGTGCCACCGAGGGTCCAGTTCTCTATGGCTACACCTTC,CATEGPVLYGYTF
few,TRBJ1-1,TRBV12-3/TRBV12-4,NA,TGTGCCATCGGCAACACTGAAGCTTTCTTT,CAIGNTEAFF
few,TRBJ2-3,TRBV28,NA,TGTGCCAGCAGTTTGTTGCGGGCGAGCACAGATACGCAGTATTTT,CASSLLRASTDTQYF
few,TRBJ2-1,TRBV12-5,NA,TGTGCTAGTGGTCCGGGGAACAATGAGCAGTTCTTC,CASGPGNNEQFF
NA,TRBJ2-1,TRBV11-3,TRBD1,TGTGCCAGCAGCTTAGATCTGGGGACAGGGCCTCGGAATGAGCAGTTCTTC,CASSLDLGTGPRNEQFF
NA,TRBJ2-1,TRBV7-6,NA,TGTGCTAGCAGCTCGGACCTTAACATTTACAATGAGCAGTTCTTC,CASSSDLNIYNEQFF
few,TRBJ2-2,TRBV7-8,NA,TGTGCCAGCTGGGGGGCATCCGCCGGGGAGCTGTTTTTT,CASWGASAGELFF